This T cell receptor beta chain was identified in a study of T cell changes during pregnancy in multiple sclerosis. The protocol was immunoSEQ multiplex PCR, while the TCRdb copy is restricted to in-frame clones and leaves out a portion. The table lists 28,000 or so clones, about 90% of them singletons, with less than 0.9% in the top ten. Deletions cut 0 bases from V and 9 bases from J, with 9 bases between. Germline lookup yields CDR1 SGHTA and CDR2 FQGNSA. The CDR3 consists of 13 residues. The specimen was CD4+ T cells from peripheral blood mononuclear cells, collected in the first trimester of pregnancy. The V gene is TRBV7-2, the J gene TRBJ1-3; no reliable D call. The TCR sequence derives from a female donor in good health, enrolled as a control in a pregnancy study. The CDR3, as DNA: TGTGCCAGCAGCTTAGCACTACCAGCCACCATATATTTT. It codes for CASSLALPATIYF.